The subject of this entry is one T cell receptor beta chain. Separate from the 666-subject first cohort, the roughly 120-subject validation cohort was the one that the donors belonged to. Clones were read by immunoSEQ multiplex PCR, and TCRdb kept only the in-frame ones, dropping some. The table has under 150,000 clones, roughly nine tenths seen once. The entry originates in a study of cytomegalovirus exposure and HLA in healthy donors. What was sequenced was PBMCs. This sequence originates from a man younger than 35 in good health and CMV-seronegative.

DNA for the CDR3: TGCAGCGTCCCCAATCGACAGTCAGCGAACACTGAAGCTTTCTTT. It codes for CSVPNRQSANTEAFF. V and J are TRBV29-1 and TRBJ1-1; D is possibly TRBD1 (5 bases). The V end was cut by 6 bases, the J end by 1 base, with 18 bases between. Germline loops: CDR1 SQVTM, CDR2 ANQGSEA. The CDR3 length is 15 residues.